This is a list of T cell receptor beta chains from one sample in a study of T-cell memory formation after mild COVID-19. One entry per CDR3 protein, called by TCRdb with MiXCR from the 5' RACE reads. The top ten hold 1.4% of the sample, which has roughly 51,000 distinct CDR3 sequences, around 7.2% seen once. Material: PBMCs or a T cell subset sorted from them (not recorded which). These receptor sequences come from a man between 18 and 35 years old who had mild COVID-19 (a few samples of this study predate the infection). Cell type and time point are not known. Both conserved end residues are part of each CDR3. The D gene is left open where the match is weak. Clone size is stated in some rows and not others, as once, few, many or a class when expanded.

abundance: few; v_gene: TRBV5-4; d_gene: -; j_gene: TRBJ1-1; CDR3aa: CASSVGASPGTEAFF; CDR3nt: TGTGCCAGCAGCGTGGGGGCTTCCCCGGGAACTGAAGCTTTCTTT
abundance: many; v_gene: TRBV12-3/TRBV12-4; d_gene: -; j_gene: TRBJ1-1; CDR3aa: CASSRNTEAFF; CDR3nt: TGTGCCAGCAGCAGGAACACTGAAGCTTTCTTT
abundance: few; v_gene: TRBV7-9; d_gene: -; j_gene: TRBJ2-3; CDR3aa: CASSPRGPITDTQYF; CDR3nt: TGTGCCAGCAGCCCCCGGGGTCCAATCACAGATACGCAGTATTTT
abundance: many; v_gene: TRBV5-1; d_gene: TRBD1; j_gene: TRBJ2-1; CDR3aa: CASSLSTGVNEQFF; CDR3nt: TGCGCCAGCAGCTTATCGACAGGGGTAAATGAGCAGTTCTTC
abundance: many; v_gene: TRBV3-1; d_gene: TRBD2; j_gene: TRBJ2-4; CDR3aa: CASSSNDGGAAKNIQYF; CDR3nt: TGTGCCAGCAGCTCAAATGACGGGGGGGCCGCCAAAAACATTCAGTACTTC
abundance: many; v_gene: TRBV5-1; d_gene: -; j_gene: TRBJ2-1; CDR3aa: CASSQRGGTGNEQFF; CDR3nt: TGCGCCAGCAGCCAGCGGGGGGGGACAGGGAATGAGCAGTTCTTC
abundance: few; v_gene: TRBV7-9; d_gene: TRBD2; j_gene: TRBJ2-3; CDR3aa: CASSFWGLAASTDTQYF; CDR3nt: TGTGCCAGCAGCTTCTGGGGACTAGCGGCTAGCACAGATACGCAGTATTTT
abundance: -; v_gene: TRBV7-2; d_gene: TRBD1; j_gene: TRBJ1-1; CDR3aa: CASNYRGLGTEAFF; CDR3nt: TGTGCCAGCAACTACAGGGGCCTGGGCACTGAAGCTTTCTTT
abundance: few; v_gene: TRBV12-3/TRBV12-4; d_gene: -; j_gene: TRBJ2-6; CDR3aa: CASSNFGSGANVLTF; CDR3nt: TGTGCCAGCAGTAATTTCGGCTCTGGGGCCAACGTCCTGACTTTC
abundance: many; v_gene: TRBV29-1; d_gene: -; j_gene: TRBJ2-1; CDR3aa: CSVHPRYNEQFF; CDR3nt: TGCAGCGTCCATCCGCGATACAATGAGCAGTTCTTC
abundance: many; v_gene: TRBV12-3/TRBV12-4; d_gene: TRBD2; j_gene: TRBJ2-1; CDR3aa: CASRLAGGRTNEQFF; CDR3nt: TGTGCCAGCAGGCTAGCGGGGGGGCGTACTAATGAGCAGTTCTTC
abundance: few; v_gene: TRBV20-1; d_gene: -; j_gene: TRBJ1-5; CDR3aa: CSANDPGGDQPQHF; CDR3nt: TGCAGTGCGAACGACCCCGGGGGGGATCAGCCCCAGCATTTT
abundance: few; v_gene: TRBV7-2; d_gene: -; j_gene: TRBJ2-3; CDR3aa: CASSLQGGTDTQYF; CDR3nt: TGTGCCAGCAGCCTACAGGGTGGCACAGATACGCAGTATTTT
abundance: few; v_gene: TRBV2; d_gene: TRBD1; j_gene: TRBJ2-2; CDR3aa: CASTHRRDRAGQAGELFF; CDR3nt: TGTGCCAGCACCCACCGGCGGGACAGGGCGGGTCAGGCCGGGGAGCTGTTTTTT
abundance: few; v_gene: TRBV2; d_gene: -; j_gene: TRBJ2-1; CDR3aa: CASASFLNEQFF; CDR3nt: TGTGCCAGCGCTTCGTTTCTGAATGAGCAGTTCTTC
abundance: -; v_gene: TRBV5-1; d_gene: TRBD1; j_gene: TRBJ2-3; CDR3aa: CASSAGYGTASTDTQYF; CDR3nt: TGCGCCAGCAGCGCAGGGTATGGGACAGCGAGCACAGATACGCAGTATTTT
abundance: -; v_gene: TRBV6-2/TRBV6-3; d_gene: -; j_gene: TRBJ1-5; CDR3aa: CASSWTDHQPQHF; CDR3nt: TGTGCCAGCAGTTGGACAGACCATCAGCCCCAGCATTTT
abundance: few; v_gene: TRBV4-1; d_gene: -; j_gene: TRBJ1-2; CDR3aa: CASSQEPDTNYGYTF; CDR3nt: TGCGCCAGCAGCCAAGAGCCAGACACTAACTATGGCTACACCTTC
abundance: few; v_gene: TRBV12-3/TRBV12-4; d_gene: TRBD1; j_gene: TRBJ2-1; CDR3aa: CASSFGQGLLFF; CDR3nt: TGTGCCAGCAGTTTCGGACAGGGGCTTCTGTTCTTC
abundance: few; v_gene: TRBV12-3/TRBV12-4; d_gene: TRBD1; j_gene: TRBJ2-1; CDR3aa: CASSGDRGIYNEQFF; CDR3nt: TGTGCCAGCAGTGGGGACAGGGGGATTTACAATGAGCAGTTCTTC
abundance: few; v_gene: TRBV11-3; d_gene: -; j_gene: TRBJ1-1; CDR3aa: CASSSNQATEAFF; CDR3nt: TGTGCCAGCAGCTCGAACCAGGCTACTGAAGCTTTCTTT
abundance: many; v_gene: TRBV7-9; d_gene: -; j_gene: TRBJ2-5; CDR3aa: CASSRDVEETQYF; CDR3nt: TGTGCCAGCAGCCGGGACGTAGAAGAGACCCAGTACTTC
abundance: -; v_gene: TRBV28; d_gene: TRBD1; j_gene: TRBJ1-2; CDR3aa: CASRDRDLSRGYTF; CDR3nt: TGTGCCAGCCGGGACAGGGACCTATCAAGGGGCTACACCTTC
abundance: -; v_gene: TRBV3-1; d_gene: TRBD2; j_gene: TRBJ2-3; CDR3aa: CASSGRGTDTQYF; CDR3nt: TGTGCCAGTTCGGGGAGGGGCACAGATACGCAGTATTTT
abundance: few; v_gene: TRBV5-4; d_gene: TRBD1; j_gene: TRBJ1-1; CDR3aa: CASSIGQGRSNTEAFF; CDR3nt: TGTGCCAGCAGCATCGGACAGGGAAGGTCGAACACTGAAGCTTTCTTT
abundance: many; v_gene: TRBV5-1; d_gene: -; j_gene: TRBJ2-5; CDR3aa: CASTPRAGGEETQYF; CDR3nt: TGCGCCAGCACCCCCCGTGCCGGGGGCGAGGAGACCCAGTACTTC
abundance: few; v_gene: TRBV28; d_gene: -; j_gene: TRBJ2-5; CDR3aa: CASSLSGGPQETQYF; CDR3nt: TGTGCCAGCAGTTTATCCGGGGGACCCCAAGAGACCCAGTACTTC
abundance: many; v_gene: TRBV7-2; d_gene: -; j_gene: TRBJ2-1; CDR3aa: CASSLAHRGNEQFF; CDR3nt: TGTGCCAGCAGCTTAGCTCACCGGGGAAATGAGCAGTTCTTC
abundance: -; v_gene: TRBV27; d_gene: -; j_gene: TRBJ2-1; CDR3aa: CASAVRGGSYNEQFF; CDR3nt: TGTGCCAGCGCGGTCCGTGGGGGCTCCTACAATGAGCAGTTCTTC
abundance: many; v_gene: TRBV12-3/TRBV12-4; d_gene: -; j_gene: TRBJ2-5; CDR3aa: CASTRDGQETQYF; CDR3nt: TGTGCCAGCACTCGGGACGGCCAAGAGACCCAGTACTTC
abundance: many; v_gene: TRBV12-3/TRBV12-4; d_gene: -; j_gene: TRBJ1-5; CDR3aa: CASSFGWQGNQPQHF; CDR3nt: TGTGCCAGCAGTTTTGGTTGGCAGGGAAATCAGCCCCAGCATTTT
abundance: many; v_gene: TRBV5-1; d_gene: -; j_gene: TRBJ2-3; CDR3aa: CASSPGSLSDTQYF; CDR3nt: TGCGCCAGCAGCCCCGGGAGTCTCTCAGATACGCAGTATTTT
abundance: few; v_gene: TRBV28; d_gene: -; j_gene: TRBJ1-1; CDR3aa: CASMGAGSTEAFF; CDR3nt: TGTGCCAGCATGGGCGCAGGGAGCACTGAAGCTTTCTTT
abundance: -; v_gene: TRBV19; d_gene: -; j_gene: TRBJ1-6; CDR3aa: CASSPSWRNSPLHF; CDR3nt: TGTGCCAGTAGTCCGTCATGGAGGAATTCACCCCTCCACTTT
abundance: few; v_gene: TRBV6-6; d_gene: -; j_gene: TRBJ1-1; CDR3aa: CASSYDGNTEAFF; CDR3nt: TGTGCCAGCAGTTACGATGGGAACACTGAAGCTTTCTTT
abundance: few; v_gene: TRBV10-2; d_gene: TRBD1; j_gene: TRBJ2-7; CDR3aa: CASSDRDRGMYEQYF; CDR3nt: TGCGCCAGCAGCGACCGGGACAGGGGCATGTACGAGCAGTACTTC
abundance: -; v_gene: TRBV7-3; d_gene: -; j_gene: TRBJ2-1; CDR3aa: CASSLTNQRENEQFF; CDR3nt: TGTGCCAGCAGCTTAACGAACCAGAGGGAAAATGAGCAGTTCTTC
abundance: many; v_gene: TRBV5-1; d_gene: TRBD2; j_gene: TRBJ2-1; CDR3aa: CASSPTPNWRGGLFF; CDR3nt: TGCGCCAGCAGCCCCACTCCGAATTGGCGGGGGGGCCTGTTCTTC
abundance: -; v_gene: TRBV20-1; d_gene: TRBD1; j_gene: TRBJ2-1; CDR3aa: CSVPLQGGTDNEQFF; CDR3nt: TGCAGTGTCCCCCTCCAAGGGGGCACGGACAATGAGCAGTTCTTC